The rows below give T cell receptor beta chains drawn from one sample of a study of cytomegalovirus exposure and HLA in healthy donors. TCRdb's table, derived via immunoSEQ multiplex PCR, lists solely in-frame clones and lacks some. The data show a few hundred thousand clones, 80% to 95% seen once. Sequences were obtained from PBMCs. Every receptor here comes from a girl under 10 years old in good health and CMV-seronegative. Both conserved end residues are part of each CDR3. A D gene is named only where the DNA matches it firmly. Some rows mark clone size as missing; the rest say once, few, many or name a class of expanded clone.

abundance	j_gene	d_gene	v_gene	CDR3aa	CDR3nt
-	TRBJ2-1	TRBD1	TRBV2	CASSEALIQGETYNEQFF	TGTGCCAGCAGTGAAGCGCTTATCCAGGGGGAGACCTACAATGAGCAGTTCTTC
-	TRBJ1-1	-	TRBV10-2	CASSGQANTEAFF	TGCGCCAGCAGTGGACAGGCGAACACTGAAGCTTTCTTT
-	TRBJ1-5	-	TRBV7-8	CASSLAGGGQPQHF	TGTGCCAGCAGCTTAGCGGGTGGAGGTCAGCCCCAGCATTTT
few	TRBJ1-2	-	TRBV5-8	CASSWGSNYGYTF	TGTGCCAGCAGCTGGGGCAGTAACTATGGCTACACCTTC
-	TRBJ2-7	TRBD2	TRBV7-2	CASSSTSGTLYEQYF	TGTGCCAGCAGCTCGACTAGCGGGACCCTCTACGAGCAGTACTTC
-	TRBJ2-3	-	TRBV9	CASSADPLGGSTDTQYF	TGTGCCAGCAGCGCCGACCCTTTAGGCGGGAGCACAGATACGCAGTATTTT
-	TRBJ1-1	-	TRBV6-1	CASSGFSGRNTEAFF	TGTGCCAGCAGTGGTTTCTCTGGTAGGAACACTGAAGCTTTCTTT
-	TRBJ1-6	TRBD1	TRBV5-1	CASSPDRGVSPLHF	TGCGCCAGCAGCCCGGACAGGGGGGTTTCACCCCTCCACTTT
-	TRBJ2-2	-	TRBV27	CASSLGRGYTGELFF	TGTGCCAGCAGCCTCGGGAGAGGATACACCGGGGAGCTGTTTTTT
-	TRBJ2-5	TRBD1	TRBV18	CASSPDRGVKTQYF	TGTGCCAGCTCACCAGACAGGGGGGTGAAGACCCAGTACTTC